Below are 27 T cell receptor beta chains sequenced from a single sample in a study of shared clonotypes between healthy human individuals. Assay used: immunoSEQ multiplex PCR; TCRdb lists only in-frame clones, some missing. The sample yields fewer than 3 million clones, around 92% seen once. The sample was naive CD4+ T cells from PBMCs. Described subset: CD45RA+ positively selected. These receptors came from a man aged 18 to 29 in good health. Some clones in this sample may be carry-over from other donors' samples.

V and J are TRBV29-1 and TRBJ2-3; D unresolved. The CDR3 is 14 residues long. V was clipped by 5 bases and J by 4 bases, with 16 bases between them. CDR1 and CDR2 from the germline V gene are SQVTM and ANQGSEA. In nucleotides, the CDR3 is TGCAGCGTTAGAGACACTGGGGTTCCAGATACGCAGTATTTT. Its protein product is CSVRDTGVPDTQYF.

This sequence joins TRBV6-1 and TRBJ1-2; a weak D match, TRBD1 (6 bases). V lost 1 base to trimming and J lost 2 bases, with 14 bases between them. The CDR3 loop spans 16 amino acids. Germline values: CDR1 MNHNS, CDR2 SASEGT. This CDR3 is CASSEGGGRVNYGYTF. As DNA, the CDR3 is TGTGCCAGCAGTGAAGGTGGGGGGCGAGTGAACTATGGCTACACCTTC.

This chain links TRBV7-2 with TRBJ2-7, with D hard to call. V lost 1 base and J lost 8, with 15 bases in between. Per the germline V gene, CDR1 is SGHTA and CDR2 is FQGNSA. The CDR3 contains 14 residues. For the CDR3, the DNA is TGTGCCAGCAGCTTAGGGACCACCGGCGAGAAGCAGTACTTC. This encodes CASSLGTTGEKQYF.

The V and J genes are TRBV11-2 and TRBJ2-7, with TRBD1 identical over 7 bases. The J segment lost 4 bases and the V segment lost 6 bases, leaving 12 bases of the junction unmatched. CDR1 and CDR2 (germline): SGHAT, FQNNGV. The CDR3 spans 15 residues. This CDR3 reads CASRSPGQKMYEQYF. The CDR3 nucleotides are TGTGCCAGCAGATCGCCGGGACAGAAGATGTACGAGCAGTACTTC.

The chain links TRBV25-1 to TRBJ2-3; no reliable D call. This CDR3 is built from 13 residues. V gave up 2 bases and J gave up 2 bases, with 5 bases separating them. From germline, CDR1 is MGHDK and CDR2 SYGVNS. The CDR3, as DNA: TGTGCCAGCAGTGAACCCCACACAGATACGCAGTATTTT. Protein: CASSEPHTDTQYF.

The CDR3 bases are TGTGCCTGGAGTGTCCGCGCGGGCAGCTACGTTGAGCAGTACTTC. As protein: CAWSVRAGSYVEQYF. The chain has TRBV30 and TRBJ2-7; D possibly corresponds to TRBD2 (5 bases). V was trimmed by 0 bases and J by 7 bases, leaving 19 bases between them. The germline CDR1 and CDR2 sequences are GTSNPN and SVGIG (reference sequence). The CDR3 is made up of 15 amino acids.

For the CDR3, the DNA is TGCGCCAGCAGCCAAGGTCGGGTCCCCCTTCCTAGTTACAATGAGCAGTTCTTC. Amino acid sequence: CASSQGRVPLPSYNEQFF. V usage is TRBV4-1 and J usage is TRBJ2-1; no definite D call. The CDR3 contains 18 residues. Trimming took off 1 base at V and 4 bases at J, with 20 bases between the two ends. Germline assignment: CDR1 MGHRA and CDR2 YSYEKL.

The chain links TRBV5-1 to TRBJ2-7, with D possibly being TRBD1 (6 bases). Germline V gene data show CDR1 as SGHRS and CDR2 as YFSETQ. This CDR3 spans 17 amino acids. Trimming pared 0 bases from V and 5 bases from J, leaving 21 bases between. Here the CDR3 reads CASSLGPRAGDSHEQYF. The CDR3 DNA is TGCGCCAGCAGCTTGGGCCCCCGGGCAGGGGATTCCCACGAGCAGTACTTC.

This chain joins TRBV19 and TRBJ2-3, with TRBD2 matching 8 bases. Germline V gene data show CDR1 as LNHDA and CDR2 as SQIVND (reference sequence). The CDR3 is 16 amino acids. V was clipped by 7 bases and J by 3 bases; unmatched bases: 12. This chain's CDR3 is CASKGLAGKATDTQYF. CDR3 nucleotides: TGTGCCAGTAAAGGATTAGCGGGAAAAGCTACAGATACGCAGTATTTT.

The CDR3 nucleotides read TGTGCCAGCAGTTTATCGCGACAAGCGGGTTCACCCCTCCACTTT. Translated: CASSLSRQAGSPLHF. The chain couples TRBV27 to TRBJ1-6; D is uncertain. Germline V gene data show CDR1 as MNHEY and CDR2 as SMNVEV (reference sequence). Trimming stripped 0 bases from V and 9 bases from J, with 12 bases between. The CDR3 is 15 amino acids.

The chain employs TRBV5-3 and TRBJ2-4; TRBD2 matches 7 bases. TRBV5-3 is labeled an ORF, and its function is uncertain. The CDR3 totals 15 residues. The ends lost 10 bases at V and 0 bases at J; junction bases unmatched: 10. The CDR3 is CAGLEAGIAKNIQYF. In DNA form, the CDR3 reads TGTGCCGGCCTGGAAGCGGGAATAGCCAAAAACATTCAGTACTTC.

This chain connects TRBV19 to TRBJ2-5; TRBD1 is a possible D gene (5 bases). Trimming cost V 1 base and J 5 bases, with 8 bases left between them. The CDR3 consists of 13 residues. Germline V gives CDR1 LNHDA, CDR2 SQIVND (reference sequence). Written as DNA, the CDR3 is TGTGCCAGTAGTATAGCAGGGTTGGAGACCCAGTACTTC. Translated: CASSIAGLETQYF.

The CDR3 sequence is CASSIGRGRVDEQFF. The CDR3 DNA reads TGTGCCAGTAGTATAGGCAGGGGACGGGTCGATGAGCAGTTCTTC. The chain uses TRBV19 and TRBJ2-1, with a possible D match to TRBD1 (6 bases). The CDR3 sequence is 15 residues long. CDR1 is LNHDA and CDR2 is SQIVND in the germline V gene (reference sequence). Trimming left V 1 base short and J 8 bases short, with 15 bases between.

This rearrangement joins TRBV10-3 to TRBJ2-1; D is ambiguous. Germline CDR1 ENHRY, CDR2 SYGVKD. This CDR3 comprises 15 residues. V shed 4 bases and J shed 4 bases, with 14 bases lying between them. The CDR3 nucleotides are TGTGCCATCAGTGGTGGCCATTTCACTTACAATGAGCAGTTCTTC. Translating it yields CAISGGHFTYNEQFF.

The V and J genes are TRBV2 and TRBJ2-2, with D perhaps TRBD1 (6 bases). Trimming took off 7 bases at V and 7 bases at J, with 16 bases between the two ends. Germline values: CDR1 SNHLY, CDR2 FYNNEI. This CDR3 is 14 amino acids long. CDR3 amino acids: CASTGQLTGGELFF. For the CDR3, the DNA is TGTGCCAGCACCGGACAGTTAACGGGCGGGGAGCTGTTTTTT.

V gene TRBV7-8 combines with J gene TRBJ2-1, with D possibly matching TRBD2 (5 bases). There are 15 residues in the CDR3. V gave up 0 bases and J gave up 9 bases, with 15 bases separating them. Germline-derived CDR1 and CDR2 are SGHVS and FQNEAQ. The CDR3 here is CASSLAASWNREQFF. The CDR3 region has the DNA TGTGCCAGCAGCTTAGCGGCTAGCTGGAACCGTGAGCAGTTCTTC.

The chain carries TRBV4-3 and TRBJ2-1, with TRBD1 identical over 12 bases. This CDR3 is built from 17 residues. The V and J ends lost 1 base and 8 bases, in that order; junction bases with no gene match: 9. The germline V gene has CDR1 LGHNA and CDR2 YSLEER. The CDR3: CASSQGPGTGGGDEQFF. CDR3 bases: TGCGCCAGCAGCCAAGGGCCTGGGACAGGGGGCGGGGATGAGCAGTTCTTC.

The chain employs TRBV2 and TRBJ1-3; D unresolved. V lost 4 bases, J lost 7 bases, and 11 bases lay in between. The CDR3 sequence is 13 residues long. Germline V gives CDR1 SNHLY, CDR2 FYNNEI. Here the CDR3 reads CASSVEGGNTIYF. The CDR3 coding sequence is TGTGCCAGCAGTGTTGAGGGTGGCAACACCATATATTTT.

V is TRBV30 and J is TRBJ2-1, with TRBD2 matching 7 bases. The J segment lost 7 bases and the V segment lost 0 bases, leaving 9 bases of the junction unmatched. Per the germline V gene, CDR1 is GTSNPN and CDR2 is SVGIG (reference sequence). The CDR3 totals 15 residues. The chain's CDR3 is CAWSVLAGARNEQFF. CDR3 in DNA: TGTGCCTGGAGTGTACTGGCGGGAGCCCGGAATGAGCAGTTCTTC.

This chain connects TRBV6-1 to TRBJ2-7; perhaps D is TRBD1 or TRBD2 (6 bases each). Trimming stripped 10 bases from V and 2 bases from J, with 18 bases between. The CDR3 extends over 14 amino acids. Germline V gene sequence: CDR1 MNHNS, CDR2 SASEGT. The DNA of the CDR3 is TGTGCCACTCCCTTGGGGGGCGCCCCCTACGAGCAGTACTTC. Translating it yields CATPLGGAPYEQYF.

CDR3: CASSQNRLAGAGTDTQYF. The CDR3, as DNA: TGTGCCAGCAGCCAGAATCGTTTAGCGGGAGCTGGCACAGATACGCAGTATTTT. V usage is TRBV7-8 and J usage is TRBJ2-3; 9 bases agree with TRBD2. The germline V gene encodes CDR1 SGHVS and CDR2 FQNEAQ. J lost 1 base, V lost 5 bases, and 13 bases had no gene match. The CDR3 loop spans 18 amino acids.

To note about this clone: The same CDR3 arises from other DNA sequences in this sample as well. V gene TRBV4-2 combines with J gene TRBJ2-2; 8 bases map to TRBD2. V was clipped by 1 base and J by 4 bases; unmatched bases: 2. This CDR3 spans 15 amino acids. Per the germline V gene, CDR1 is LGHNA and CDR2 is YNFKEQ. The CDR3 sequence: CASSQGLAGTGELFF. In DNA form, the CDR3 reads TGTGCCAGCAGCCAAGGTCTAGCGGGCACCGGGGAGCTGTTTTTT.

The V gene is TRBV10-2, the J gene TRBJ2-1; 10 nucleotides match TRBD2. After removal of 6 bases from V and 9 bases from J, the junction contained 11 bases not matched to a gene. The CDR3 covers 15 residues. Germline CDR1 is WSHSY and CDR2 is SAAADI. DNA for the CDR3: TGCGCCAGCAGAGACATAAAGAGCGGGAGGGGTGAGCAGTTCTTC. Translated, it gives CASRDIKSGRGEQFF.

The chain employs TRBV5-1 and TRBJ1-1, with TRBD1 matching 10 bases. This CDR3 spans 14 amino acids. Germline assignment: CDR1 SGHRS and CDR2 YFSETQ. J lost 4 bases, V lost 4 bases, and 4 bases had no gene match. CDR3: CASSRDRGTTEAFF. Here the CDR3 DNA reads TGCGCCAGCAGCCGGGACAGGGGTACCACTGAAGCTTTCTTT.

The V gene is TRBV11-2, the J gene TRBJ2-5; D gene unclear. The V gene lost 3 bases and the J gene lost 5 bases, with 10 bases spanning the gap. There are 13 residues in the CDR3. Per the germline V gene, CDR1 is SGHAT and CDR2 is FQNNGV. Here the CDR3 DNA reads TGTGCCAGCAGCTTCGGCGGCTTGGAGACCCAGTACTTC. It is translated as CASSFGGLETQYF.

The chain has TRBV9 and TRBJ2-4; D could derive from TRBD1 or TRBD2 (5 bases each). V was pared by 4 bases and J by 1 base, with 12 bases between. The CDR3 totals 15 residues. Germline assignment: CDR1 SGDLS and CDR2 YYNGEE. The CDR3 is CASSRGDSAKNIQYF. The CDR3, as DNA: TGTGCCAGCAGCAGAGGGGATTCGGCCAAAAACATTCAGTACTTC.

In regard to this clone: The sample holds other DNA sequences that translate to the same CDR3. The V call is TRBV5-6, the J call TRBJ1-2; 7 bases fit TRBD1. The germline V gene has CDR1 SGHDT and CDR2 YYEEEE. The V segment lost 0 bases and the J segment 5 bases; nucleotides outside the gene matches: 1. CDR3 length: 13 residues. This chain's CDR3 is CASSLEQGYGYTF. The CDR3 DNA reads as TGTGCCAGCAGCTTGGAACAGGGGTATGGCTACACCTTC.